This T cell receptor (beta chain) comes out of a study of early T cells in non-severe SARS-CoV-2 infection (dated by TCRdb to the early 2020s). Regarding the research as a whole: Bulk RNA from unsorted whole blood was used for TCR sequencing, so alpha and beta chains could not be paired.

The paper as a whole reports these results and caveats: Matching against VDJdb was skewed toward anti-spike CD8 responses, likely underestimated virus-specific expansions, and missed private and CD4 specificities.

This clonotype was detected a few times. Its antigen has not been determined. No base-level quality is on record; no much larger clone is a single base apart. Set within a cohort of healthcare workers in London, UK, this nested case-control study involved weekly PCR testing of nasopharyngeal swabs along with blood sampling. Healthcare workers were enrolled in the week of the UK lockdown, from 23 to 31 March 2020, and were followed every week for up to roughly 15 weeks. The cysteine opens and the phenylalanine closes a CDR3 of 18 amino acids. Only the CDR3 DNA stays, 54 bases, in frame from base 1. The germline V gene (reference sequence) gives CDR1 as SEHNR and CDR2 as FQNEAQ. V is pruned by 5 bases and J by 8 bases, leaving 19 bases of the junction without a gene match. Receptor libraries were prepared by 5' RACE. Sequencing was performed on a NextSeq 500. The TCR library protocol attached unique molecular identifiers to individual cDNA molecules to correct for sequencing error and PCR bias. TCR alpha and beta chains were both sequenced, and the abundances of alpha and beta sequences in each sample were closely correlated with each other. In the source study's methods: Decombinator V4 was used to annotate the V gene, J gene and CDR3 of the TCR sequences. Expanded TCRs were defined as changing significantly between any two time points under a Poisson model with p below 0.0001. TCR abundances were normalised to the total number of TCRs sequenced per sample and were expressed as counts per million. TRAV1-2 paired with TRAJ12, TRAJ20 or TRAJ33 defined MAIT TCRs, while TRAV10 paired with TRAJ18 defined iNKT TCRs. VDJdb, accessed on 1 November 2021, was searched for TCRs annotated for CMV, EBV and SARS-CoV-2, and TCRs annotated for more than one antigen were excluded. TCRdb ran its own pipeline on the public reads, namely fastp trimming at Q25 and MiXCR clone calling, and kept in-frame beta chains. For every CDR3 protein sequence, its rows merge into one entry that carries the most common genes and DNA. TCRdb, not the original authors, processed these V and J calls. The sample data list tens of thousands of distinct CDR3 sequences, and 10% to 15% of these were observed just once. The ten largest clones capture about 5% of the sample.

The sample comprised whole blood. The TCR was taken from an adult who was a healthcare worker with PCR-confirmed SARS-CoV-2 infection or an uninfected control (not recorded which). The chain is assembled from TRBV7-9 and TRBJ2-1; 9 of the junction bases match TRBD2. The CDR3 reads CASSASTSGVFVLDEQFF. The nucleotide sequence reads as follows: TGTGCCAGCAGCGCGTCGACTAGCGGTGTGTTTGTGCTGGATGAGCAGTTCTTC.